Given below is one T cell receptor beta chain in context. The data were taken from a study of Graves' ophthalmopathy and Graves' hyperthyroidism. Beta-chain TCR CDR3 regions were amplified from RNA transcripts. HTBI primers served in a first-round RT-PCR, which a second-round multiplex PCR followed. Using its own MiXCR run on the multiplex PCR reads, TCRdb lists one record per CDR3 protein. Of about 240,000 distinct CDR3 sequences in the sample, roughly 50% are singletons; the top ten hold less than 50%. There are 15 residues in the CDR3. The germline V and J ends were trimmed by 8 bases and 0 bases, with 14 bases remaining between them. Germline CDR1 is PRHDT and CDR2 is FYEKMQ (reference sequence).

The rearrangement uses TRBV13 and TRBJ1-5; D perhaps matches TRBD1 (5 bases). The receptor's source is an adult man with Graves' ophthalmopathy. The specimen sequenced was peripheral blood. The chain's CDR3 is CASGRQKYSNQPQHF. The CDR3 DNA follows: TGTGCCAGCGGCAGACAGAAATATAGCAATCAGCCCCAGCATTTT. The full variable domain, in which reference TRBV13 and TRBJ1-5 provide the parts outside the CDR3, is AAGVIQSPRHLIKEKRETATLKCYPIPRHDTVYWYQQGPGQDPQFLISFYEKMQSDKGSIPDRFSAQQFSDYHSELNMSSLELGDSALYFCASGRQKYSNQPQHFGDGTRLSIL.